The TCR beta chain described here comes from a study of beta chain features in type 1 diabetes. All of the isolated RNA was reverse transcribed, so expressed TCRB transcripts were sequenced. Sequenced by immunoSEQ multiplex PCR; TCRdb stores in-frame clones only, minus some. The table includes around 260,000 clones, roughly 22% detected once. General observations from the study: All four CD4+ subsets of Type 1 diabetes patients contained TCRB CDR3s that were moderately but significantly shorter.

This CDR3 spans 15 amino acids. Germline V gene data show CDR1 as SEHNR and CDR2 as FQNEAQ (reference sequence). V was clipped by 5 bases and J by 0 bases, with 10 bases between them. This clone was seen a handful of times. Antigen: not known. The source is a woman aged 40-49 years with type 1 diabetes. Input material: naive CD4+ T cells from blood. V usage is TRBV7-9 and J usage is TRBJ2-2; tentatively, D is TRBD1 (6 bases). The CDR3 sequence is CASSPEGANTGELFF. The CDR3, as DNA: TGTGCCAGCAGCCCCGAGGGGGCGAACACCGGGGAGCTGTTTTTT.